The 18 T cell receptor beta chains given below trace back to one sample, sequenced in a study of T cells in Graves' hyperthyroidism and ophthalmopathy (dated by TCRdb to about 2019). Library creation used multiplex PCR. TCRdb records Illumina HiSeq 2000 as the sequencer. Amplification of TCR beta CDR3 regions was carried out from RNA transcripts. A first-round RT-PCR of the TCR CDR3 used the HTBI primer set with the Qiagen OneStep RT-PCR kit. TCRdb applied fastp at Q25 and MiXCR to the public reads, then kept only in-frame beta chains. Under each unique CDR3 protein, matching rows form one entry showing the most common genes and DNA. This sample lists about 410,000 distinct CDR3 sequences; roughly 14% were detected once. The top ten clones comprise 13% of the sample. Specimen: blood. All receptors derive from a man between 18 and 35 years old with Graves' ophthalmopathy.

This clonotype was detected many times. The gene calls are TRBV12-3 or TRBV12-4 and TRBJ2-1; 8 bases match TRBD2. CDR3 length: 14 amino acids. J lost 9 bases, V lost 2 bases, and 6 bases had no gene match. CDR3 sequence reads: CASSLSGSLGEQFF. The CDR3 bases are TGTGCCAGCAGTTTAAGCGGGAGTTTGGGTGAGCAGTTCTTC.

This clonotype was found a few times. The chain couples TRBV24-1 to TRBJ2-1; D is unresolved. CDR3 length: 17 residues. Trimming stripped 2 bases from V and 5 bases from J, with 18 bases between. Germline values: CDR1 KGHDR, CDR2 SFDVKD. This CDR3 is CATSDYQRGVVHNEQFF. DNA of the CDR3: TGTGCCACCAGTGATTACCAGAGAGGAGTGGTGCACAATGAGCAGTTCTTC.

The sample holds many counts of this clonotype. The rearrangement uses TRBV29-1 and TRBJ2-3; 7 nucleotides align to TRBD2. CDR1 SQVTM and CDR2 ANQGSEA come from the germline V gene. CDR3 length equals 14 residues. With 6 bases clipped from V and 3 bases from J, the junction kept 9 bases outside the gene matches. CDR3 sequence: CSVGEGLLTDTQYF. CDR3 DNA sequence: TGCAGCGTGGGGGAGGGCTTATTAACAGATACGCAGTATTTT.

The rearrangement uses TRBV6-5 and TRBJ2-7; 9 positions agree with TRBD2. Germline loops: CDR1 MNHEY, CDR2 SVGAGI. Trimming removed 2 bases from V and 3 bases from J; junction bases left unmatched: 5. The CDR3 is 15 residues long. In DNA, the CDR3 is TGTGCCAGCAGTTACGCGGGAGGGACGCACTACGAGCAGTACTTC. Translation gives CASSYAGGTHYEQYF.

At least ten counts were recorded for this clonotype. The J gene is TRBJ1-2, the V gene TRBV12-3 or TRBV12-4, with TRBD1 identical over 9 bases. This CDR3 contains 15 residues. The V segment lost 4 bases and the J segment 7 bases; nucleotides outside the gene matches: 10. The CDR3: CASSYKGQGSRGYTF. The DNA of the CDR3 is TGTGCCAGCAGTTATAAGGGACAGGGATCGCGTGGCTACACCTTC.

This clonotype has just a few counts. This sequence joins TRBV10-2 and TRBJ2-2; TRBD1 is a possible D gene (6 bases). With 5 bases removed from V and 3 bases from J, the gap between germline ends came to 16 bases. The length of the CDR3 is 16 residues. CDR1 and CDR2 from the germline V gene are WSHSY and SAAADI. The CDR3 spells CASSSQGNWDTGELFF. CDR3 bases: TGCGCCAGCAGTTCACAGGGAAATTGGGACACCGGGGAGCTGTTTTTT.

This clonotype has at least ten counts. The chain has TRBV30 and TRBJ1-2; TRBD1 aligns across 9 bases. Per the germline V gene, CDR1 is GTSNPN and CDR2 is SVGIG (reference sequence). There are 15 residues in the CDR3. V trimming: 2 bases; J trimming: 3 bases; junction bases outside the gene matches: 7. DNA for the CDR3: TGTGCCTGGAGTACCCCCCGGACAGGGGACTATGGCTACACCTTC. This encodes CAWSTPRTGDYGYTF.

The chain is built from TRBV6-2 or TRBV6-3 and TRBJ1-4; D not resolved. Trimming left V 7 bases short and J 3 bases short, with 12 bases between. In germline, CDR1 is MNHEY, CDR2 SVGEGT. This CDR3 region has 14 residues. In DNA, the CDR3 is TGTGCCAGCACTAAGCTGGGGTCTAATGAAAAACTGTTTTTT. This codes for CASTKLGSNEKLFF.

This clonotype came up many times. The J gene is TRBJ2-5, the V gene TRBV3-1; TRBD2 agrees at 15 bases. Per germline, CDR1 LGHDT and CDR2 YNNKEL (reference sequence). Losses at the gene ends were 4 bases for V and 5 bases for J; bases not matched to a gene: 8. This CDR3 is built from 17 residues. CDR3 loop: CASSPRTSGRVGETQYF. DNA of the CDR3: TGTGCCAGCAGCCCTCGGACTAGCGGGAGGGTCGGGGAGACCCAGTACTTC.

This clonotype has more than one count but fewer than ten. The chain uses TRBV19 and TRBJ1-1; 7 bases are shared with TRBD1. This CDR3 contains 16 residues. The germline CDR1 and CDR2 sequences are LNHDA and SQIVND (reference sequence). V lost 4 bases, J lost 4 bases, and 12 bases stayed unmatched. The CDR3 coding sequence is TGTGCCAGTAGTAACCCCTCGACAGGGAGGGTCACTGAAGCTTTCTTT. The encoded protein is CASSNPSTGRVTEAFF. The whole variable domain, remainder taken from reference TRBV19 and TRBJ1-1, is DGGITQSPKYLFRKEGQNVTLSCEQNLNHDAMYWYRQDPGQGLRLIYYSQIVNDFQKGDIAEGYSVSREKKESFPLTVTSAQKNPTAFYLCASSNPSTGRVTEAFFGQGTRLTVV.

This clonotype was counted at least ten times. The chain combines TRBV27 with TRBJ2-1; 9 bases align to TRBD2. Germline values: CDR1 MNHEY, CDR2 SMNVEV (reference sequence). V was pared by 2 bases and J by 8 bases, with 13 bases of the junction left unmatched. This CDR3 comprises 17 residues. The CDR3 protein is CASSLISEREDFDEQFF. The CDR3 region has the DNA TGTGCCAGCAGTTTAATCTCAGAGCGGGAGGACTTCGATGAGCAGTTCTTC.

This clonotype was detected many times. The chain recombines TRBV7-9 with TRBJ1-1; the D gene is possibly TRBD1 (5 bases). This CDR3 has 18 amino acids. In germline, CDR1 is SEHNR, CDR2 FQNEAQ (reference sequence). V was cut by 4 bases and J by 1 base, with 22 bases left in between. The CDR3 sequence: CASSSPAEGTKGNTEAFF. Here the CDR3 DNA reads TGTGCCAGCAGCTCTCCGGCTGAGGGGACCAAGGGGAACACTGAAGCTTTCTTT.

A note on this clonotype: The junction differs from germline at one of its ends, possibly a read error. DNA for the CDR3: TGTGCCGGCAGTTTGGCCACTGGAAACACCATATATTTT. Translation gives CAGSLATGNTIYF. The chain couples TRBV27 to TRBJ1-3; D is uncertain. The CDR3 runs 13 residues. CDR1 MNHEY and CDR2 SMNVEV come from the germline V gene (reference sequence).

This clonotype was counted at least ten times. The rearrangement uses TRBV7-2 and TRBJ1-4; perhaps TRBD1 as D (6 bases). This CDR3 has 15 residues. Germline V CDR1 and CDR2: SGHTA, FQGNSA. The V and J ends lost 8 bases and 0 bases respectively, with 13 bases between them. For the CDR3, the DNA is TGTGCCAGCGCAGGACAGCATGCAACTAATGAAAAACTGTTTTTT. Protein product: CASAGQHATNEKLFF.

The chain is built from TRBV5-1 and TRBJ2-3, with D unclear. The CDR3 covers 15 residues. CDR1 and CDR2 from the germline V gene are SGHRS and YFSETQ. V was shortened by 0 bases and J by 5 bases, with 13 bases between the two germline ends. The DNA for the CDR3 is TGCGCCAGCAGCTTGGCCCTCAGACTGGTAGATACGCAGTATTTT. Amino acid sequence: CASSLALRLVDTQYF.

This clonotype was counted at least ten times. The rearrangement links TRBV5-5 to TRBJ1-2; D remains unclear. This CDR3 spans 15 amino acids. CDR1 and CDR2 from the germline V gene are SGHKS and YYEKEE (reference sequence). Trimming pared 1 base from V and 2 bases from J, leaving 12 bases between. The CDR3 region has the DNA TGTGCCAGCAGCTTGAACTCCGACCTCAACTATGGCTACACCTTC. It encodes CASSLNSDLNYGYTF. The variable domain in full, completed from reference TRBV5-5 and TRBJ1-2, reads DAGVTQSPTHLIKTRGQQVTLRCSPISGHKSVSWYQQVLGQGPQFIFQYYEKEERGRGNFPDRFSARQFPNYSSELNVNALLLGDSALYLCASSLNSDLNYGYTFGSGTRLTVV.

The CDR3 DNA reads as TGTGCCAGCACCCCTTTAGGGCCAGGGGGATACAATGAGCAGTTCTTC. Protein product: CASTPLGPGGYNEQFF. The chain combines TRBV5-4 with TRBJ2-1, with TRBD1 matching 7 bases. Germline CDR1 SGHNT, CDR2 YYREEE (reference sequence). With 6 bases clipped from V and 4 bases from J, the junction kept 13 bases outside the gene matches. The CDR3 length is 16 residues.

The table lists this clonotype with many counts. V is TRBV29-1 and J is TRBJ2-4; D not certain. This CDR3 is built from 16 residues. CDR1 is SQVTM and CDR2 is ANQGSEA in the germline V gene. Trimming left V 3 bases short and J 0 bases short, with 15 bases between. CDR3 sequence: CSVEGYRELAKNIQYF. In nucleotides, the CDR3 is TGCAGCGTTGAGGGGTACCGCGAGTTAGCCAAAAACATTCAGTACTTC.